These 2 T cell receptor beta chains were sequenced from one sample in a study of identical twins' blood T cells. TCRdb ran MiXCR on the 5' RACE reads and lists one entry per CDR3 protein. The sample includes fewer than 450,000 distinct CDR3 sequences, 25% to 35% of them seen just once. Sequenced material: PBMCs. Every receptor here comes from a woman aged 18 to 49 in good health.

In its sample, this clonotype was seen a few times. The V and J genes are TRBV3-1 and TRBJ1-3; D unclear. V lost 1 base to trimming and J lost 0 bases, with 4 bases between them. There are 14 residues in the CDR3. Germline V gene lookup returns CDR1 LGHDT and CDR2 YNNKEL (reference sequence). DNA of the CDR3: TGTGCCAGCAGCCAAGGGGTCTCTGGAAACACCATATATTTT. The encoded protein is CASSQGVSGNTIYF.

V gene TRBV27 combines with J gene TRBJ2-2, with unresolved D. With 9 bases removed from V and 0 bases from J, the gap between germline ends came to 26 bases. Germline values: CDR1 MNHEY, CDR2 SMNVEV (reference sequence). There are 19 residues in the CDR3. The CDR3 DNA sequence: TGTGCCAGTTGTATTAGGTTTAGAACAGCTAGTGCGAACACCGGGGAGCTGTTTTTT. This translates into CASCIRFRTASANTGELFF.